A selection of T cell receptor beta chains follows, all from one sample in a study of blood T cell repertoires in COVID-19. The table came from immunoSEQ multiplex PCR; TCRdb's copy has only in-frame clones and leaves some out. The data show around 49,000 clones, with around 90% seen just once and 2.2% held by the top ten. Material: peripheral blood. The receptors come from a human donor in a cohort sampled during active COVID-19. The CDR3 runs from the conserved cysteine through the conserved F or W. The D gene is left open where the match is weak. Clone size, where shown, is once, few, many, or a class for clones that have expanded.

j_call	v_call	d_call	clone_size	cdr3_nt	cdr3_aa
TRBJ2-1	TRBV18	.	once	TGTGCCAGCTCACCACGGCCCCTGGAGAGCGCTGACTCCTACAATGAGCAGTTCTTC	CASSPRPLESADSYNEQFF
TRBJ2-3	TRBV28	TRBD2	.	TGTGCCAGCAGCCTCGGACTAGCGGACCTCCTCACAGATACGCAGTATTTT	CASSLGLADLLTDTQYF
TRBJ2-5	TRBV7-8	TRBD2	.	TGTGCCAGCAGCTTGGCCCGTGTTGCGGGAGGGAGGTACCAAGAGACCCAGTACTTC	CASSLARVAGGRYQETQYF
TRBJ2-1	TRBV24-1	TRBD1	.	TGTGCCACCAGTGACGCTACAGGGGGCCGGGGCAATGAGCAGTTCTTC	CATSDATGGRGNEQFF
TRBJ2-2	TRBV7-7	TRBD2	.	TGTGCTAGCAGCTATAGCCCGCTAGCGGGAGCACGTACCGGGGAGCTGTTTTTT	CASSYSPLAGARTGELFF
TRBJ2-1	TRBV25-1	TRBD2	.	TGTGCCAGCAGTGTAGCGGGGGGGTACAATGAGCAGTTCTTC	CASSVAGGYNEQFF
TRBJ1-3	TRBV5-4	.	.	TGTGCCAGCAGCTTGGGAGGGACTAGAAACACCATATATTTT	CASSLGGTRNTIYF
TRBJ2-5	TRBV7-9	TRBD2	.	TGTGCCAGCAGCTTAACTATAGCGGGAGTGGAGACCCAGTACTTC	CASSLTIAGVETQYF
TRBJ2-1	TRBV19	TRBD2	.	TGTGCCAGTAGTATAGCGAGCGGGGGCTACAATGAGCAGTTCTTC	CASSIASGGYNEQFF
TRBJ1-5	TRBV18	.	.	TGTGCCAGCTCACCATACAGAGGGCTTGGCAATCAGCCCCAGCATTTT	CASSPYRGLGNQPQHF
TRBJ2-4	TRBV7-2	.	.	TGTGCCAGCAGCTTAGACCGGGGTCTAGCCAAAAACATTCAGTACTTC	CASSLDRGLAKNIQYF
TRBJ2-7	TRBV20-1	TRBD2	.	TGCAGTGCTAGTGAAGCGGGAGGGCCCTACGAGCAGTACTTC	CSASEAGGPYEQYF
TRBJ1-1	TRBV3-1/TRBV3-2	TRBD1	.	TGTGCCAGCAGCCAAGACAGGGGGCATGGAGCTTTCTTT	CASSQDRGHGAFF
TRBJ1-1	TRBV6-5	.	once	TGTGCCAGCAGTTCCATGAGCGGAGCTTTCTTT	CASSSMSGAFF
TRBJ2-3	TRBV6-5	TRBD1	.	TGTGCCAGCAGTTCCACAGGGGCAGATACGCAGTATTTT	CASSSTGADTQYF
TRBJ1-6	TRBV4-1	.	.	TGCGCCAGCAGAGCGGGACGGGGAGTTAATTCACCCCTCCACTTT	CASRAGRGVNSPLHF
TRBJ2-3	TRBV10-3	TRBD2	.	TGTGCCATCAGTGTTTCGGGCGGGAGGGCCCTCAACACAGATACGCAGTATTTT	CAISVSGGRALNTDTQYF